This section outlines one TCR beta chain sequence together with its context. J gave up 6 bases and V 5 bases, and 7 bases lay outside the gene matches. The CDR3 is 15 amino acids. CDR1 and CDR2 from the germline V gene are SGHTA and FQGNSA. This entry is derived from a study of blood T cell repertoires in COVID-19. Across the whole study: From the United States, Italy and Spain came samples of acute and convalescent COVID-19.

In the source study's methods: Scientists estimated how many nucleated cells there were by amplifying reference gene primers. Only in-frame clones appear in the TCRdb table, and some are missing; sequencing was by immunoSEQ multiplex PCR. That table supplies the V and J calls and clone size; D and trimming were determined from the DNA. The data contain some 98,000 clones, 70% to 85% of them singletons. The chain recombines TRBV7-2 with TRBJ2-2, with 9 positions matching TRBD1. The TCR originated in a man between 60 and 75 years old with acute or convalescent COVID-19. Sample: peripheral blood. The CDR3 coding sequence is TGTGCCAGCAGCAAGACAGGGGGTATTTCCGGGGAGCTGTTTTTT. Protein product: CASSKTGGISGELFF.